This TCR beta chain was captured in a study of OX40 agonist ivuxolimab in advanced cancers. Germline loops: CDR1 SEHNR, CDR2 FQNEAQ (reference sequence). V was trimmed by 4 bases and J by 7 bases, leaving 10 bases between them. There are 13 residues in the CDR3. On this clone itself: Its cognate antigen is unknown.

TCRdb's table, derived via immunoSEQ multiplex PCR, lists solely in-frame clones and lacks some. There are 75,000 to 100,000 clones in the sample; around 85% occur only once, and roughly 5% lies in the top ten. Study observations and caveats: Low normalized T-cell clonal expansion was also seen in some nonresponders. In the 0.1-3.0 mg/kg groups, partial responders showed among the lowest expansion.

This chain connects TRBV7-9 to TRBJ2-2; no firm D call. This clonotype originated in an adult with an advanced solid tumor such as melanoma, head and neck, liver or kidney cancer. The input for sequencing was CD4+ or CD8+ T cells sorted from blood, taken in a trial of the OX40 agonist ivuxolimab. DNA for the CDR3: TGTGCCAGCAGCTCCACAGTCGACGGGGAGCTGTTTTTT. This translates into CASSSTVDGELFF.